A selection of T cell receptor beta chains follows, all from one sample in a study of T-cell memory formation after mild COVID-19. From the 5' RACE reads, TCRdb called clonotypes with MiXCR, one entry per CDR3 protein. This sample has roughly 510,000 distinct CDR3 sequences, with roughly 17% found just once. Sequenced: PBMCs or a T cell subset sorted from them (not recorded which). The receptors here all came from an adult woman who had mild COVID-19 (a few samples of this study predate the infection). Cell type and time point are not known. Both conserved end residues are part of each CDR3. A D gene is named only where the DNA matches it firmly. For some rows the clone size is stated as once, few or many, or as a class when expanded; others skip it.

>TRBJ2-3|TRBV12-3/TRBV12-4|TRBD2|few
CASSLGIAGSTDTQYF
TGTGCCAGCAGTTTAGGTATAGCGGGTAGCACAGATACGCAGTATTTT
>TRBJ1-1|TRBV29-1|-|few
CSVKVGGDTEAFF
TGCAGCGTTAAGGTAGGAGGGGACACTGAAGCTTTCTTT
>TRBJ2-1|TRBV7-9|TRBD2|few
CASSSGLATILSEQFF
TGTGCCAGCAGCTCAGGACTAGCGACTATTCTGAGTGAGCAGTTCTTC
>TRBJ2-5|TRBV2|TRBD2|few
CASSAGTSFGTQYF
TGTGCCAGCAGCGCCGGGACTAGCTTCGGGACCCAGTACTTC
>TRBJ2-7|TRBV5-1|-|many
CASSLAGPPYEQYF
TGCGCCAGCAGCTTGGCCGGGCCTCCCTACGAGCAGTACTTC
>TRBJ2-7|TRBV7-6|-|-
CASSFARGYDEQYF
TGTGCCAGCAGCTTCGCAAGGGGCTACGACGAGCAGTACTTC
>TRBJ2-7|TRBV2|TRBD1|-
CASRKGTGSHEQYF
TGTGCCAGCAGGAAGGGGACAGGGAGCCACGAGCAGTACTTC
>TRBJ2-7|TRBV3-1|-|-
CASSQDSSPQSEQYF
TGTGCCAGCAGCCAAGATTCGAGTCCCCAATCCGAGCAGTACTTC
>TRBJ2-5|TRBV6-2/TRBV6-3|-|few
CASSTPRLVRETQYF
TGTGCCAGCAGCACACCAAGACTAGTGAGAGAGACCCAGTACTTC
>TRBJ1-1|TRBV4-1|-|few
CASSQFPHGNTEAFF
TGCGCCAGCAGCCAATTCCCTCATGGGAACACTGAAGCTTTCTTT
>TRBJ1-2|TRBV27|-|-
CASSLYPQGNYGYTF
TGTGCCAGCAGTTTATACCCCCAGGGTAACTATGGCTACACCTTC
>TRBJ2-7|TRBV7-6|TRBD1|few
CASSPFGTVVSYEQYF
TGTGCCAGCAGCCCTTTCGGGACAGTTGTGTCCTACGAGCAGTACTTC
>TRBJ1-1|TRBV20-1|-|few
CSAPANTEAFF
TGCAGTGCCCCAGCGAACACTGAAGCTTTCTTT
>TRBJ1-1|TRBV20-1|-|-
CSAFDQGIQNTEAFF
TGCAGTGCTTTTGATCAGGGGATTCAGAACACTGAAGCTTTCTTT
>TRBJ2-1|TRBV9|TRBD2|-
CASSATSGSPNEQFF
TGTGCCAGCAGCGCCACTAGCGGGAGTCCCAATGAGCAGTTCTTC
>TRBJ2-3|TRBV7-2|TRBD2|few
CASSLTSGRGQYF
TGTGCCAGCTCTTTGACTAGCGGGAGAGGGCAGTATTTT
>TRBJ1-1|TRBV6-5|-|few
CASSRDTEAFF
TGTGCCAGCAGCCGGGACACTGAAGCTTTCTTT
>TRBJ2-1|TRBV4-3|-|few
CASSQVSNSYNEQFF
TGCGCCAGCAGCCAAGTTAGCAACTCCTACAATGAGCAGTTCTTC
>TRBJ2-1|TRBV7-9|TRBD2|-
CASSGTRGSYEQFF
TGTGCCAGCAGCGGGACTAGGGGATCCTATGAGCAGTTCTTC
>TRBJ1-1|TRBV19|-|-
CASSWLGGEAFF
TGTGCCAGTAGTTGGTTAGGTGGTGAAGCTTTCTTT
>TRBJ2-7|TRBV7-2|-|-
CASSLADISEQYF
TGTGCCAGCAGCTTAGCTGATATTTCCGAGCAGTACTTC
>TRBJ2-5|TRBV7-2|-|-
CASSGISVGQYF
TGTGCCAGCAGCGGAATCTCTGTGGGCCAGTACTTC
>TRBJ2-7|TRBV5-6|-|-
CASSLLGFGGEQYF
TGTGCCAGCAGCCTTCTCGGTTTCGGCGGCGAGCAGTACTTC
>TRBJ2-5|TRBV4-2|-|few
CASSQDVANQETQYF
TGTGCCAGCAGCCAAGATGTAGCGAATCAAGAGACCCAGTACTTC
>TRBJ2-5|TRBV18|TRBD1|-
CASSRDREQETQYF
TGTGCCAGCTCACGGGACAGGGAACAAGAGACCCAGTACTTC
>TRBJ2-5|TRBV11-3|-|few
CASSSPRGETQYF
TGTGCCAGCAGCTCGCCGAGAGGAGAGACCCAGTACTTC
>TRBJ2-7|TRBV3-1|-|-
CASSQGGNQFYEQYF
TGTGCCAGCAGCCAAGGAGGAAACCAGTTCTACGAGCAGTACTTC
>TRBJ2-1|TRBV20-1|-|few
CSARDPNTNEQFF
TGCAGTGCTAGAGATCCCAACACCAATGAGCAGTTCTTC
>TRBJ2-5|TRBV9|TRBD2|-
CASSVSGGAGETQYF
TGTGCCAGCAGCGTTAGCGGGGGGGCCGGGGAGACCCAGTACTTC
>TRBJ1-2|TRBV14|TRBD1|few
CASSQAGGTEKSYTF
TGTGCCAGCAGCCAAGCAGGGGGGACGGAGAAGTCCTACACCTTC
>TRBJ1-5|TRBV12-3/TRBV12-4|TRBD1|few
CASSLTQGDQPQHF
TGTGCCAGCAGTTTGACACAGGGGGATCAGCCCCAGCATTTT
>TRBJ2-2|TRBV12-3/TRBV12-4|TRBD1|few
CASGRQGQGTGELFF
TGTGCCAGCGGGCGACAGGGCCAGGGAACCGGGGAGCTGTTTTTT
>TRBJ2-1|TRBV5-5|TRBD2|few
CASSEMGLAINEQFF
TGTGCCAGCAGCGAAATGGGACTAGCAATCAATGAGCAGTTCTTC
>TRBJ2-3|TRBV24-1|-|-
CATSPPGDTDTQYF
TGTGCCACCAGTCCTCCGGGGGACACAGATACGCAGTATTTT
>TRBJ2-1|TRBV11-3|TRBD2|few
CASTPPTSGAIYNEQFF
TGTGCCAGCACCCCTCCGACTAGCGGAGCCATTTACAATGAGCAGTTCTTC
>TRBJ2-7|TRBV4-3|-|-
CARGKLNPSSYEQYF
TGCGCCAGGGGGAAACTAAACCCAAGCTCCTACGAGCAGTACTTC
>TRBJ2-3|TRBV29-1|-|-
CSGITDTQYF
TGCAGCGGTATCACAGATACGCAGTATTTT
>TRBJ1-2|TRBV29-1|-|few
CSVGLGAPVYGYTF
TGCAGCGTTGGTTTGGGGGCGCCCGTATATGGCTACACCTTC
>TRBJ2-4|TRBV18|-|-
CASSPSIENIQYF
TGTGCCAGCTCACCGTCGATCGAAAACATTCAGTACTTC
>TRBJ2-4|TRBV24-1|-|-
CATSESSRGGNIQYF
TGTGCCACCAGTGAGTCATCCCGTGGGGGGAACATTCAGTACTTC
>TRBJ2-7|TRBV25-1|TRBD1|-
CASSDEGDSAYEQYF
TGTGCCAGCAGTGATGAGGGGGACAGCGCCTACGAGCAGTACTTC
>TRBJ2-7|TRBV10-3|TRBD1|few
CAISYGTGAYEQYF
TGTGCCATCAGTTATGGGACAGGGGCCTACGAGCAGTACTTC
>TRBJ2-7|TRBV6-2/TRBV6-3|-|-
CASSPDQPYEQYF
TGTGCCAGCAGCCCGGACCAACCCTACGAGCAGTACTTC
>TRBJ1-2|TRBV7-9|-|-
CASSHPPLGRVSYGYTF
TGTGCCAGCAGCCACCCCCCGCTAGGGAGGGTCAGCTATGGCTACACCTTC
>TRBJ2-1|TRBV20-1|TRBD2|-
CSANLGTTPRNEQFF
TGCAGTGCTAACCTCGGGACTACCCCTCGGAATGAGCAGTTCTTC
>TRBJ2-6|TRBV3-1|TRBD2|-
CASSLGLAGAGANVLTF
TGTGCCAGCAGCCTGGGACTAGCGGGAGCAGGGGCCAACGTCCTGACTTTC
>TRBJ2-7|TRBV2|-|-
CASRILYEQYF
TGTGCCAGCAGAATCCTCTACGAGCAGTACTTC
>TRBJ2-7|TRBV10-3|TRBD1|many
CAIRGDSPYEQYF
TGTGCCATCAGGGGGGACAGCCCCTACGAGCAGTACTTC
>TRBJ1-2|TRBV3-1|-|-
CASSQPGQYGYTF
TGTGCCAGCAGCCAACCAGGTCAATATGGCTACACCTTC
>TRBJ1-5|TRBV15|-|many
CATSNRRGIQPQHF
TGTGCCACCAGCAACCGGCGGGGTATTCAGCCCCAGCATTTT
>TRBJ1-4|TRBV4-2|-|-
CASSQDLERATNEKLFF
TGTGCCAGCAGCCAAGACTTGGAGCGTGCAACTAATGAAAAACTGTTTTTT
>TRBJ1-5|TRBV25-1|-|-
CASGSDSGGNQPQHF
TGTGCCAGTGGTTCAGACAGTGGGGGCAATCAGCCCCAGCATTTT
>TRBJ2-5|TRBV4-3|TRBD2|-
CASSQVLARRETQYF
TGCGCCAGCAGCCAAGTACTAGCGAGGCGGGAGACCCAGTACTTC